The following is a T cell receptor (beta chain) sequence with its context. The sample holds one count of this clone. Its antigen specificity is not known. Base qualities are not provided; no much larger clone lies one nucleotide away. This sample is drawn from a study of blood T cell repertoires in COVID-19 (dated by TCRdb to 2018 to 2021). About the full investigation: Samples covering the acute and convalescent phases of COVID-19 were provided by collaborators in the United States, Italy and Spain. The sample metadata nearly always contained a de-identified subject ID, COVID-19 status, age in years and sex. The repertoires were released in a freely available public database meant as a resource for research on the immune response to SARS-CoV-2. The samples were drawn from the first 160 participants of the ongoing ImmuneRACE study and from 950 to 1,500 subjects provided by 6 global collaborators. The prospective study material was composed of cDNA or gDNA derived from T cells, B-cell-depleted T cells, or PBMCs. Deeply sampled blood TCRbeta repertoires from subjects exposed to, actively infected with, or recovered from COVID-19 were included in the dataset. Where available, HLA class I and class II types were obtained from metadata supplied by the sample provider rather than from assay-based typing. Results and caveats for the whole study, not just this receptor: How much clinical and demographic metadata was included differed by source and by participant, and the metadata was provided uncurated.

Collaborating institutions collected whole blood in K2EDTA tubes following their own protocols. For TCRbeta analysis, collaborators shipped samples as frozen whole blood, isolated PBMCs, or DNA extracted from either of those sample types. TCRbeta CDR3 regions were amplified from genomic DNA by means of the immunoSEQ Assay, a bias-controlled multiplex PCR. The source study handled its data this way. The number of nucleated cells in each sample was estimated from the amplification of reference gene primers within the assay. Sequence reads were collapsed and filtered to measure the absolute abundance of every unique TCRbeta CDR3 rearrangement. Productive Simpson clonality was computed per sample as the square root of Simpson's diversity index over productive rearrangements. The immuneACCESS repertoire file appears here via TCRdb, limited to in-frame rearrangements. These files lack a portion of the clones; in checked studies, under half of the deficit traces to unresolved V genes, and the cause of the others is not known. The V and J calls and clone size were taken over from that table, and D and trimming were inferred from the DNA. The sample yields 95,000 to 110,000 clones; about 91% were counted once. Of the sample, about 3% falls within the top ten clones.

This sequence originates from a human donor in a cohort sampled during active COVID-19. Sequences were obtained from peripheral blood.

CDR3 loop: CSASTGGVSGSSEAFF. In nucleotide form, the sequence is TGCAGTGCTAGTACAGGGGGCGTTTCGGGAAGCTCTGAAGCTTTCTTT. The chain employs TRBV20-1 and TRBJ1-1, with 9 middle bases fitting TRBD1. The CDR3 starts with the cysteine, ends with the phenylalanine, and has 16 residues. The DNA shown is the 48-base CDR3, in frame from base 1. CDR1 and CDR2, looked up from the germline V gene (reference sequence), are DFQATT and SNEGSKA. The germline V end is reduced by 3 bases and the J end by 6 bases; junction bases left unmatched: 14.